This TCR beta chain was captured by sequencing in a study of T cell responses to AZD1222 COVID-19 vaccine. Clones were sequenced by immunoSEQ multiplex PCR, and TCRdb holds only the in-frame ones, with some missing. The data hold 95,000 to 150,000 clones, with 85% to 90% observed a single time. Germline loops: CDR1 MNHEY, CDR2 SMNVEV (reference sequence). V was pared by 2 bases and J by 0 bases, with 4 bases of the junction left unmatched. CDR3 length: 18 amino acids. Source: peripheral blood, taken on day 0 of AZD1222 vaccination. The TCR was taken from an adult in good health. V and J are TRBV27 and TRBJ2-7; 16 nucleotides agree with TRBD2. The CDR3 here is CASSLGGLAGGPSYEQYF. For the CDR3, the DNA is TGTGCCAGCAGTTTAGGGGGACTAGCGGGAGGGCCCTCCTACGAGCAGTACTTC.